This is a list of T cell receptor beta chains from one sample in a study of OX40 agonist ivuxolimab in advanced cancers. The table came from immunoSEQ multiplex PCR; TCRdb's copy has only in-frame clones and leaves some out. The table records about 68,000 clones, roughly 84% of them present only once. Material: CD4+ or CD8+ T cells sorted from blood, obtained in a trial of the OX40 agonist ivuxolimab. The receptors stem from an adult with an advanced solid tumor such as melanoma, head and neck, liver or kidney cancer. Both conserved end residues are part of each CDR3. Each record gives: J gene, CDR3 length, clone size, D gene, V gene, CDR3 DNA, CDR3 protein. D genes are given only for firm matches. Where a row states a size, it is once, few, many or the class of an expanded clone; other rows omit it.

TRBJ2-3,14,-,-,TRBV7-2,TGTGCCAGCAGCCCCAGACTCGTTACAGATACGCAGTATTTT,CASSPRLVTDTQYF
TRBJ2-5,13,-,-,TRBV6-5,TGTGCCAGCAGTTACAACACCCAAGAGACCCAGTACTTC,CASSYNTQETQYF
TRBJ1-2,15,-,-,TRBV6-1,TGTGCCAGCAGTGAACCCACTTCCGGGAACTATGGCTACACCTTC,CASSEPTSGNYGYTF
TRBJ1-2,15,-,-,TRBV5-1,TGCGCCAGCAGCCCTGGACAACCAGATAACTATGGCTACACCTTC,CASSPGQPDNYGYTF
TRBJ1-4,12,once,TRBD1,TRBV29-1,TGCAGCGCCGGGACAGCCGATGAAAAACTGTTTTTT,CSAGTADEKLFF
TRBJ2-5,13,-,-,TRBV5-5,TGTGCCAGCAGCCAGCAGGATCAAGAGACCCAGTACTTC,CASSQQDQETQYF
TRBJ2-1,17,-,-,TRBV5-1,TGCGCCAGCAGCTTGGTGTTGCTAGACCTAGGGGAGGATGAGCAGTTCTTC,CASSLVLLDLGEDEQFF
TRBJ2-7,15,-,-,TRBV6-6,TGTGCCAGCAGTTCTCACCATGGGACTTCTGGTGAGCAGTACTTC,CASSSHHGTSGEQYF
TRBJ2-3,13,-,-,TRBV5-4,TGTGCCAGCAGCTTAAGCTATGAGTATACGCAGTATTTT,CASSLSYEYTQYF
TRBJ2-3,14,-,-,TRBV13,TGTGCCAGCAGCCAACGGACGAGCACAGATACGCAGTATTTT,CASSQRTSTDTQYF
TRBJ2-2,15,-,TRBD1,TRBV9,TGTGCCAGCAGCCCGCCCAGGGGGCAGGTCGGGGAGCTGTTTTTT,CASSPPRGQVGELFF
TRBJ1-6,18,-,-,TRBV6-1,TGTGCCAGCAGTGAAATCGTTAGCATTAGTTCCTATAATTCACCCCTCCACTTT,CASSEIVSISSYNSPLHF
TRBJ2-3,15,-,TRBD2,TRBV11-3,TGTGCCAGCAGCTTATCTAGCGGGTTGTCAGATACGCAGTATTTT,CASSLSSGLSDTQYF
TRBJ1-2,13,-,-,TRBV7-2,TGTGCCAGCAGCTTAGGTGGGCAGTATGGCTACACCTTC,CASSLGGQYGYTF
TRBJ2-2,16,-,-,TRBV25-1,TGTGCCAGCAGTGAACGGCAGAGCGCGAACACCGGGGAGCTGTTTTTT,CASSERQSANTGELFF
TRBJ1-1,16,once,TRBD1,TRBV19,TGTGCCAGTAGTAAACAGGGGGCCTGGGTGGACACTGAAGCTTTCTTT,CASSKQGAWVDTEAFF
TRBJ1-6,13,once,-,TRBV12-5,TGTGCTAGTGGTTTGGTACTAAATTCACCCCTCCACTTT,CASGLVLNSPLHF